This T cell receptor (beta chain) was profiled in a study of shared clonotypes between healthy human individuals. Overall study findings and caveats: Among non-shared clonotypes, generation probabilities were lower than among those shared by all four donors.

Notes on this clone: Its antigen is not identified.

This CDR3 has 13 residues. V gave up 6 bases and J gave up 6 bases; unmatched junction bases: 3. From germline, CDR1 is LNHDA and CDR2 SQIVND (reference sequence). Profiled with immunoSEQ multiplex PCR; TCRdb holds only in-frame clones, not every one. The table has 1.6 million or so clones, roughly 96% seen once. The rearrangement links TRBV19 to TRBJ2-1, with 9 nucleotides matching TRBD1. The clonotype comes from a man younger than 40 in good health. Input material: naive CD4+ T cells sorted from blood. As to subset: CD45RA+ positively selected. As DNA, the CDR3 is TGTGCCAGTAGCAAACAGGGGGCCAATGAGCAGTTCTTC. Amino acids: CASSKQGANEQFF.